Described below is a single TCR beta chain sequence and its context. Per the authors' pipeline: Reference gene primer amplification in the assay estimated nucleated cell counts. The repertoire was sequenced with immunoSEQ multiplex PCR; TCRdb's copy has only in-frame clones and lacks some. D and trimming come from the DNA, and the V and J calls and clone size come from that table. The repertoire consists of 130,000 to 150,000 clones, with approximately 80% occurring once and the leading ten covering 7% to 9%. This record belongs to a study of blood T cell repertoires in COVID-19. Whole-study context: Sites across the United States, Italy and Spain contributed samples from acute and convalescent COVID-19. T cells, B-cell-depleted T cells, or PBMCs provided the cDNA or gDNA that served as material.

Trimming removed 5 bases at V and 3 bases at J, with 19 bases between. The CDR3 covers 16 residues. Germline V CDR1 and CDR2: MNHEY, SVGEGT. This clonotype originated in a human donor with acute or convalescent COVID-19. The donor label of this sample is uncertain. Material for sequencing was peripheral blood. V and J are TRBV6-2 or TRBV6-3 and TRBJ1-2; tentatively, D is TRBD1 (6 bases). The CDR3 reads CASSRAGARSHYGYTF. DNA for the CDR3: TGTGCCAGCAGTAGGGCAGGGGCCAGGAGTCACTATGGCTACACCTTC.